One sample yielded the 9 T cell receptor beta chains listed below, sequenced in a study of prognosis after radiotherapy for stage I lung cancer. Starting from genomic DNA, TCR beta CDR3 was amplified through two-round multiplex PCR. The first round of PCR was done with primers that matched each TRBV and TRBJ gene. TCRdb ran MiXCR on the multiplex PCR reads and lists one entry per CDR3 protein. The repertoire holds about 24,000 distinct CDR3 sequences, with about 37% as singletons. Sequenced material: PBMCs, taken before or after stereotactic body radiation therapy (not recorded which). All receptors come from a donor aged 50 or older with non-small cell lung cancer.

Comment on this clonotype: A far larger clone is only one base removed, so a read error is likely. The chain joins TRBV6-2 or TRBV6-3 to TRBJ1-2; weak D call: TRBD1 (6 bases). Germline lookup yields CDR1 MNHEY and CDR2 SVGEGT. The CDR3 is 13 residues long. CDR3 protein: CASSRTEIYGHTF. CDR3 coding DNA: TGTGCCAGCAGTCGGACAGAGATTTATGGCCACACCTTC.

Details on this clonotype: This likely stems from a read error, as it lies one base from a far larger clone. The rearrangement joins TRBV6-8 to TRBJ2-7; 9 nucleotides match TRBD2. The CDR3 has 13 residues. Germline assignment: CDR1 MNHGY and CDR2 SAAAGT. J was trimmed by 6 bases and V by 5 bases; bases with no gene match: 5. Here the CDR3 reads CASSLIAGVEQYF. CDR3 in DNA: TGTGCCAGCAGTCTCATAGCGGGAGTCGAGCAGTACTTC.

Concerning this clonotype itself: The junction departs from germline at one end; a sequencing error may be responsible. The rearrangement joins TRBV6-1 to TRBJ2-6; no definite D call. Germline loops: CDR1 MNHNS, CDR2 SASEGT. The CDR3 spans 14 residues. The CDR3 region is CASTASSGSNFLTF. CDR3 nucleotides: TGTGCCAGCACAGCGAGCTCTGGGTCCAACTTCCTGACTTTC.

Ten or more counts support this clonotype. This chain links TRBV7-9 with TRBJ2-3; D call uncertain. The CDR3 is made up of 15 amino acids. Germline V CDR1 and CDR2: SEHNR, FQNEAQ (reference sequence). Between the trimmed V and J ends, which lost 1 base and 2 bases, there was a span of 10 bases. CDR3 sequence: CASSLGRTHTDTQYF. CDR3 in DNA: TGTGCCAGCAGCTTAGGACGAACACACACAGATACGCAGTATTTT.

This clonotype has ten or more counts. V usage is TRBV30 and J usage is TRBJ1-2; 7 positions match TRBD1. The V gene's germline CDR1 is GTSNPN and CDR2 SVGIG (reference sequence). After removal of 3 bases from V and 4 bases from J, the junction contained 2 bases not matched to a gene. The CDR3 spans 12 residues. This CDR3 is CAWSRTGYGYTF. CDR3 bases: TGTGCCTGGAGCAGGACAGGCTATGGCTACACCTTC.

Regarding this clonotype: This may be a read error: a much more frequent sequence differs by one nucleotide. V and J are TRBV5-4 and TRBJ2-2, with 11 nucleotides matching TRBD2. The CDR3 totals 17 residues. The V gene's germline CDR1 is SGHNT and CDR2 YYREEE (reference sequence). The CDR3, as DNA: TGTGCCAGCAGCTTGGCGGGGACTAGCGGTAACACCGTGGAGCTGTTTTTT. It translates to CASSLAGTSGNTVELFF. The full variable domain, rest sourced from reference TRBV5-4 and TRBJ2-2, is ETGVTQSPTHLIKTRGQQVTLRCSSQSGHNTVSWYQQALGQGPQFIFQYYREEENGRGNFPPRFSGLQFPNYSSELNVNALELDDSALYLCASSLAGTSGNTVELFFGEGSRLTVL.

On this clonotype: A far larger clone is a single base away, which makes a read error likely. This chain connects TRBV28 to TRBJ1-2; perhaps TRBD1 as D (6 bases). CDR1 is MDHEN, CDR2 SYDVKM, per germline. V was trimmed by 2 bases and J by 3 bases, leaving 13 bases between them. There are 15 residues in the CDR3. This chain's CDR3 is CASSLIIGQYYGYTF. The DNA of the CDR3 is TGTGCCAGCAGTTTAATCATTGGACAGTACTATGGCTACACCTTC.

This clonotype has a handful of counts. V and J are TRBV18 and TRBJ2-5; D uncertain. Germline CDR1 and CDR2: KGHSH and LQKENI. Deletions cut 0 bases from V and 5 bases from J, with 13 bases between. This CDR3 comprises 15 residues. The CDR3 region is CASSPPSTGPETQYF. The CDR3 DNA reads as TGTGCCAGCTCACCACCGTCAACCGGGCCGGAGACCCAGTACTTC.

Comment on this clonotype: Because the CDR3's place on the DNA is in doubt, the DNA is left out and the CDR3 is given as listed by TCRdb. The rearrangement joins TRBV12-3 or TRBV12-4 to TRBJ2-2; the table's D call TRBD1 went unverified against the DNA. The CDR3 is 16 amino acids in total, end residues counted. The CDR3 protein is CASSRWGQGSTGELFF.